The 30 T cell receptor beta chains given below trace back to one sample, sequenced in a study of T cell changes during pregnancy in multiple sclerosis. Measured with immunoSEQ multiplex PCR; TCRdb has only the in-frame clones, and not every one. The sample lists roughly 93,000 clones, 92% occurring once. Sequencing was performed on peripheral blood, taken after pregnancy. These receptor sequences come from a female donor with multiple sclerosis, enrolled in a pregnancy study.

V gene TRBV7-6 combines with J gene TRBJ1-1; no definite D call. Looked up from germline, CDR1 is SGHVS and CDR2 is FNYEAQ. V gave up 0 bases and J gave up 3 bases, with 11 bases separating them. CDR3 size: 15 residues. The DNA for the CDR3 is TGTGCCAGCAGCTTAGCGCCGGTGGAGGACACTGAAGCTTTCTTT. Its protein is CASSLAPVEDTEAFF.

This chain uses TRBV5-1 with TRBJ1-6, with a tentative D call TRBD1 (5 bases). Between the trimmed V and J ends, which lost 4 bases and 0 bases, there was a span of 14 bases. Germline V gene lookup returns CDR1 SGHRS and CDR2 YFSETQ. The CDR3 loop spans 17 amino acids. CDR3 nucleotide sequence: TGCGCCAGCAGCCCTACTGACAGTAGCTCCTATAATTCACCCCTCCACTTT. It specifies CASSPTDSSSYNSPLHF.

The rearrangement links TRBV6-5 to TRBJ1-4; 9 bases fit TRBD1. The CDR3 is 15 residues long. Trimming at V came to 2 bases and at J to 5 bases, leaving 3 bases not matched to a gene. The V gene's germline CDR1 is MNHEY and CDR2 SVGAGI. The CDR3 loop is CASSYQGTGNEKLFF. The CDR3 coding sequence is TGTGCCAGCAGTTACCAGGGGACAGGGAATGAAAAACTGTTTTTT.

The chain joins TRBV28 to TRBJ2-1, with 9 bases fitting TRBD2. There are 15 residues in the CDR3. The germline V gene has CDR1 MDHEN and CDR2 SYDVKM. V shed 2 bases and J 15 bases; nucleotides not matched to a gene: 14. The CDR3 DNA is TGTGCCAGCAGTTTAGGTTCCCGTATAGCGGGAGCTATGTTCTTC. It codes for CASSLGSRIAGAMFF.

This chain's CDR3 is CASSPRRVHTEAFF. CDR3 sequence (DNA): TGTGCCAGTAGTCCCCGACGGGTGCACACTGAAGCTTTCTTT. The rearrangement links TRBV19 to TRBJ1-1; D is uncertain. This CDR3 region has 14 residues. V was pared by 5 bases and J by 3 bases, with 13 bases between. Germline V CDR1 and CDR2: LNHDA, SQIVND (reference sequence).

J is TRBJ2-1 and V is TRBV7-8; 7 bases are a match to TRBD2. This CDR3 has 16 amino acids. Germline loops: CDR1 SGHVS, CDR2 FQNEAQ. The V and J ends lost 5 bases and 2 bases, in that order; junction bases with no gene match: 9. CDR3 bases: TGTGCCAGCAGCCTCCGTTGGCTAGCGGCCTACAATGAGCAGTTCTTC. Protein: CASSLRWLAAYNEQFF.

This chain connects TRBV9 to TRBJ1-5, with TRBD1 matching over 8 bases. Unmatched junction bases numbered 8, after V lost 3 bases and J lost 6 bases. Germline assignment: CDR1 SGDLS and CDR2 YYNGEE. The CDR3 length is 15 residues. The CDR3 bases are TGTGCCAGCAGCGCCCAGGGGGCGCGGGGTCAGCCCCAGCATTTT. Residues: CASSAQGARGQPQHF.

This clone was counted once. This sequence joins TRBV10-3 and TRBJ1-1, with 8 bases aligning to TRBD1. CDR3 length: 14 residues. CDR1 and CDR2 from the germline V gene are ENHRY and SYGVKD. With 6 bases clipped from V and 6 bases from J, the junction kept 9 bases outside the gene matches. The CDR3 bases are TGTGCCATCAGAACACAGGGGGAGCTCGCTGAAGCTTTCTTT. This codes for CAIRTQGELAEAFF.

Concerning this clone itself: One junction end disagrees with the germline gene, perhaps due to a read error. The gene calls are TRBV13 and TRBJ2-5; 12 positions match TRBD2. The CDR3 sequence is 16 residues long. Germline CDR1 PRHDT, CDR2 FYEKMQ (reference sequence). The CDR3 DNA reads as TGTGCCAGCAGCCAACTAGCGGGGGGAATCCAAGAGAGCCAGTACTTC. Translation gives CASSQLAGGIQESQYF.

This clone was seen a handful of times. The CDR3 nucleotides read TGTGCCAGCAGCTTGGGTCCGTGGCACAGGGGCGAAATGGCGGCTTTCTTT. It yields the protein CASSLGPWHRGEMAAFF. This chain uses TRBV5-6 with TRBJ1-1, with TRBD1 matching 7 bases. The V gene's germline CDR1 is SGHDT and CDR2 YYEEEE. J gave up 11 bases and V 0 bases, and 19 bases lay outside the gene matches. The CDR3 length is 17 residues.

The chain joins TRBV4-1 to TRBJ2-1; 8 bases map to TRBD1. Germline V gives CDR1 MGHRA, CDR2 YSYEKL. The CDR3 has 16 residues. The V and J ends lost 5 bases and 5 bases, in that order; junction bases with no gene match: 11. The CDR3 spells CASSSLHRGDHNEQFF. The CDR3 DNA follows: TGCGCCAGCAGCTCACTCCACAGGGGGGACCACAATGAGCAGTTCTTC.

Here the CDR3 DNA reads TGTGCCTGGAGCCCGGGACACGAGACCACTGAAGCTTTCTTT. Its protein is CAWSPGHETTEAFF. This chain links TRBV30 with TRBJ1-1, with D perhaps matching TRBD1 (6 bases). V lost 3 bases and J lost 4, with 15 bases in between. The CDR3 runs to 14 residues. Germline V gene sequence: CDR1 GTSNPN, CDR2 SVGIG (reference sequence).

The CDR3 is CAGGDFYNEQFF. CDR3 sequence (DNA): TGTGCCGGTGGCGACTTTTACAATGAGCAGTTCTTC. The genes are TRBV30 and TRBJ2-1; D call uncertain. The germline V gene encodes CDR1 GTSNPN and CDR2 SVGIG (reference sequence). Between the trimmed V and J ends, which lost 8 bases and 4 bases, there was a span of 12 bases. The CDR3 sequence is 12 residues long. Variable domain in full (rest from reference TRBV30 and TRBJ2-1): SQTIHQWPATLVQPVGSPLSLECTVEGTSNPNLYWYRQAAGRGLQLLFYSVGIGQISSEVPQNLSASRPQDRQFILSSKKLLLSDSGFYLCAGGDFYNEQFFGPGTRLTVL.

This chain links TRBV5-6 with TRBJ2-7; 7 positions agree with TRBD2. V was clipped by 4 bases and J by 10 bases; unmatched bases: 14. The CDR3 loop spans 14 amino acids. Germline V gene sequence: CDR1 SGHDT, CDR2 YYEEEE. The CDR3 DNA reads TGTGCCAGCAGCCTAGCGGCAACACCCCCGATACAGTACTTC. Translating gives CASSLAATPPIQYF.

The J gene is TRBJ2-3, the V gene TRBV7-6; tentatively, D is TRBD2 (5 bases). CDR3 length: 17 residues. Trimming pared 2 bases from V and 0 bases from J, leaving 15 bases between. The V gene's germline CDR1 is SGHVS and CDR2 FNYEAQ. The DNA for the CDR3 is TGTGCCAGCAGCTTATTCAGCGGAAAACTCAGCACAGATACGCAGTATTTT. This gives the protein CASSLFSGKLSTDTQYF. The full variable domain, rest sourced from reference TRBV7-6 and TRBJ2-3, is GAGVSQSPRYKVTKRGQDVALRCDPISGHVSLYWYRQALGQGPEFLTYFNYEAQQDKSGLPNDRFSAERPEGSISTLTIQRTEQRDSAMYRCASSLFSGKLSTDTQYFGPGTRLTVL.

This clone was seen a single time. This chain joins TRBV5-1 and TRBJ2-1; 9 bases are shared with TRBD1. V shed 3 bases and J 5 bases; nucleotides not matched to a gene: 9. Germline lookup yields CDR1 SGHRS and CDR2 YFSETQ. This CDR3 is built from 16 residues. This chain's CDR3 is CASSSWTGVGNNEQFF. The CDR3 nucleotides read TGCGCCAGCAGCTCCTGGACAGGGGTGGGAAACAATGAGCAGTTCTTC. The variable domain in full, completed from reference TRBV5-1 and TRBJ2-1, reads KAGVTQTPRYLIKTRGQQVTLSCSPISGHRSVSWYQQTPGQGLQFLFEYFSETQRNKGNFPGRFSGRQFSNSRSEMNVSTLELGDSALYLCASSSWTGVGNNEQFFGPGTRLTVL.

In this sample, this clone turned up a few times. The gene calls are TRBV2 and TRBJ1-2; no clear D gene. V shed 8 bases and J shed 8 bases, with 18 bases lying between them. Germline CDR1 is SNHLY and CDR2 is FYNNEI. The CDR3 totals 13 residues. DNA of the CDR3: TGTGCCAGCCAGTCCGGAGGAGCTTGGGGCTACACCTTC. This sequence encodes CASQSGGAWGYTF.

Written as DNA, the CDR3 is TGTGCCAGCAGCCTGTTCGTGGGGGGAAATCAGCCCCAGCATTTT. It is translated as CASSLFVGGNQPQHF. This chain uses TRBV6-1 with TRBJ1-5; D is perhaps TRBD1 (5 bases). Germline lookup yields CDR1 MNHNS and CDR2 SASEGT. Trimming pared 6 bases from V and 4 bases from J, leaving 16 bases between. The CDR3 sequence is 15 residues long.

The chain recombines TRBV7-3 with TRBJ2-1; the D gene is possibly TRBD2 (6 bases). The V end was cut by 0 bases, the J end by 8 bases, with 14 bases between. Germline V CDR1 and CDR2: SGHTA, FQGTGA. The CDR3 consists of 15 residues. The CDR3 is CASSLTGTLAHEQFF. The CDR3 nucleotides are TGTGCCAGCAGCTTAACCGGGACTCTCGCCCATGAGCAGTTCTTC.

V usage is TRBV9 and J usage is TRBJ1-3; tentative D call: TRBD1 (6 bases). This CDR3 region has 18 residues. V lost 3 bases to trimming and J lost 0 bases, with 19 bases between them. From germline, CDR1 is SGDLS and CDR2 YYNGEE. CDR3 sequence reads: CASSGTGGRDDSGNTIYF. CDR3 bases: TGTGCCAGCAGCGGTACGGGGGGCAGGGACGACTCTGGAAACACCATATATTTT. Based on the CDR3 plus reference TRBV9 and TRBJ1-3, the full variable domain is DSGVTQTPKHLITATGQRVTLRCSPRSGDLSVYWYQQSLDQGLQFLIQYYNGEERAKGNILERFSAQQFPDLHSELNLSSLELGDSALYFCASSGTGGRDDSGNTIYFGEGSWLTVV.

This clone is a singleton in its sample. The chain carries TRBV7-9 and TRBJ2-7, with 10 bases that match TRBD1. The junction had 5 bases not matched to a gene; V was cut back by 3 bases and J by 3 bases. Germline CDR1 SEHNR, CDR2 FQNEAQ (reference sequence). The CDR3 covers 15 residues. The CDR3 sequence is CASSFSGTGDYEQYF. The DNA of the CDR3 is TGTGCCAGCAGCTTTTCCGGGACAGGGGACTACGAGCAGTACTTC. Using reference TRBV7-9 and TRBJ2-7 for the parts outside the CDR3, the full variable domain is DTGVSQNPRHKITKRGQNVTFRCDPISEHNRLYWYRQTLGQGPEFLTYFQNEAQLEKSRLLSDRFSAERPKGSFSTLEIQRTEQGDSAMYLCASSFSGTGDYEQYFGPGTRLTVT.

The V and J genes are TRBV5-1 and TRBJ2-7; a weak D match, TRBD2 (6 bases). The CDR3 loop spans 14 amino acids. Germline CDR1 is SGHRS and CDR2 is YFSETQ. V was cut by 4 bases and J by 3 bases, with 14 bases left in between. The CDR3 is CASSIGTRSYEQYF. The DNA of the CDR3 is TGCGCCAGCAGCATAGGGACTCGAAGCTACGAGCAGTACTTC.

The chain links TRBV27 to TRBJ2-2; 8 bases agree with TRBD1. V dropped 6 bases and J dropped 0; count of bases not matched to a gene: 12. CDR1 is MNHEY, CDR2 SMNVEV, per germline (reference sequence). CDR3 length: 18 amino acids. The CDR3 region is CASSKAGGYYANTGELFF. The CDR3 bases are TGTGCCAGCAGCAAAGCAGGGGGCTACTACGCGAACACCGGGGAGCTGTTTTTT.

J is TRBJ1-1 and V is TRBV5-1; perhaps TRBD1 as D (6 bases). Germline CDR1 is SGHRS and CDR2 is YFSETQ. This CDR3 has 14 residues. Trimming stripped 4 bases from V and 0 bases from J, with 10 bases between. DNA for the CDR3: TGCGCCAGCAGCAGCCAGGGGATGAACACTGAAGCTTTCTTT. This translates into CASSSQGMNTEAFF.

The chain uses TRBV20-1 and TRBJ1-1, with D uncertain. The germline CDR1 and CDR2 sequences are DFQATT and SNEGSKA (reference sequence). V lost 3 bases and J 3 bases, leaving 5 bases between the germline ends. The CDR3 is 11 amino acids. This chain's CDR3 is CSASRHTEAFF. CDR3 DNA sequence: TGCAGTGCTAGTCGTCACACTGAAGCTTTCTTT.

Here the CDR3 reads CASTGQGNQPQHF. In DNA form, the CDR3 reads TGTGCCAGCACCGGACAGGGAAATCAGCCCCAGCATTTT. The V gene is TRBV6-1, the J gene TRBJ1-5; 8 nucleotides agree with TRBD1. Germline V gene sequence: CDR1 MNHNS, CDR2 SASEGT. The CDR3 has 13 amino acids. The trim removed 7 bases at V and 4 bases at J, leaving 3 bases unmatched.

The gene calls are TRBV4-3 and TRBJ1-6, with D unresolved. Trimming took 0 bases from V and 3 from J, leaving 18 bases between them. From germline, CDR1 is LGHNA and CDR2 YSLEER. The CDR3 length is 19 residues. The CDR3 here is CASSQDLGSARLYNSPLHF. CDR3 in DNA: TGCGCCAGCAGCCAAGATCTCGGGTCAGCGCGCCTCTATAATTCACCCCTCCACTTT.

This sequence joins TRBV7-9 and TRBJ2-2, with D possibly being TRBD2 (6 bases). The ends were cut back, 2 bases at V and 3 bases at J, with 7 bases in the middle. Germline V gene sequence: CDR1 SEHNR, CDR2 FQNEAQ (reference sequence). The CDR3 length is 14 residues. CDR3 DNA: TGTGCCAGCAGCTTAAGGGAGGACACCGGGGAGCTGTTTTTT. This codes for CASSLREDTGELFF.

The chain links TRBV15 to TRBJ1-5; D gene ambiguous. V was pared by 0 bases and J by 6 bases, with 30 bases between. CDR1 LNHNV and CDR2 YYDKDF come from the germline V gene (reference sequence). The CDR3 runs 21 residues. The CDR3 is CATSRDMGFGPGGVLSQPQHF. The CDR3, as DNA: TGTGCCACCAGCAGAGATATGGGATTTGGCCCCGGCGGGGTATTAAGTCAGCCCCAGCATTTT.

In the case of this clone: The same CDR3 is also encoded by other DNA sequences in this sample. V gene TRBV18 combines with J gene TRBJ2-7; 11 bases map to TRBD1. The germline V gene has CDR1 KGHSH and CDR2 LQKENI. Trimming removed 4 bases from V and 0 bases from J; junction bases left unmatched: 2. This CDR3 is built from 15 residues. The CDR3 sequence is CASSLGQGASYEQYF. Written as DNA, the CDR3 is TGTGCCAGCTCACTCGGACAGGGGGCCTCCTACGAGCAGTACTTC.